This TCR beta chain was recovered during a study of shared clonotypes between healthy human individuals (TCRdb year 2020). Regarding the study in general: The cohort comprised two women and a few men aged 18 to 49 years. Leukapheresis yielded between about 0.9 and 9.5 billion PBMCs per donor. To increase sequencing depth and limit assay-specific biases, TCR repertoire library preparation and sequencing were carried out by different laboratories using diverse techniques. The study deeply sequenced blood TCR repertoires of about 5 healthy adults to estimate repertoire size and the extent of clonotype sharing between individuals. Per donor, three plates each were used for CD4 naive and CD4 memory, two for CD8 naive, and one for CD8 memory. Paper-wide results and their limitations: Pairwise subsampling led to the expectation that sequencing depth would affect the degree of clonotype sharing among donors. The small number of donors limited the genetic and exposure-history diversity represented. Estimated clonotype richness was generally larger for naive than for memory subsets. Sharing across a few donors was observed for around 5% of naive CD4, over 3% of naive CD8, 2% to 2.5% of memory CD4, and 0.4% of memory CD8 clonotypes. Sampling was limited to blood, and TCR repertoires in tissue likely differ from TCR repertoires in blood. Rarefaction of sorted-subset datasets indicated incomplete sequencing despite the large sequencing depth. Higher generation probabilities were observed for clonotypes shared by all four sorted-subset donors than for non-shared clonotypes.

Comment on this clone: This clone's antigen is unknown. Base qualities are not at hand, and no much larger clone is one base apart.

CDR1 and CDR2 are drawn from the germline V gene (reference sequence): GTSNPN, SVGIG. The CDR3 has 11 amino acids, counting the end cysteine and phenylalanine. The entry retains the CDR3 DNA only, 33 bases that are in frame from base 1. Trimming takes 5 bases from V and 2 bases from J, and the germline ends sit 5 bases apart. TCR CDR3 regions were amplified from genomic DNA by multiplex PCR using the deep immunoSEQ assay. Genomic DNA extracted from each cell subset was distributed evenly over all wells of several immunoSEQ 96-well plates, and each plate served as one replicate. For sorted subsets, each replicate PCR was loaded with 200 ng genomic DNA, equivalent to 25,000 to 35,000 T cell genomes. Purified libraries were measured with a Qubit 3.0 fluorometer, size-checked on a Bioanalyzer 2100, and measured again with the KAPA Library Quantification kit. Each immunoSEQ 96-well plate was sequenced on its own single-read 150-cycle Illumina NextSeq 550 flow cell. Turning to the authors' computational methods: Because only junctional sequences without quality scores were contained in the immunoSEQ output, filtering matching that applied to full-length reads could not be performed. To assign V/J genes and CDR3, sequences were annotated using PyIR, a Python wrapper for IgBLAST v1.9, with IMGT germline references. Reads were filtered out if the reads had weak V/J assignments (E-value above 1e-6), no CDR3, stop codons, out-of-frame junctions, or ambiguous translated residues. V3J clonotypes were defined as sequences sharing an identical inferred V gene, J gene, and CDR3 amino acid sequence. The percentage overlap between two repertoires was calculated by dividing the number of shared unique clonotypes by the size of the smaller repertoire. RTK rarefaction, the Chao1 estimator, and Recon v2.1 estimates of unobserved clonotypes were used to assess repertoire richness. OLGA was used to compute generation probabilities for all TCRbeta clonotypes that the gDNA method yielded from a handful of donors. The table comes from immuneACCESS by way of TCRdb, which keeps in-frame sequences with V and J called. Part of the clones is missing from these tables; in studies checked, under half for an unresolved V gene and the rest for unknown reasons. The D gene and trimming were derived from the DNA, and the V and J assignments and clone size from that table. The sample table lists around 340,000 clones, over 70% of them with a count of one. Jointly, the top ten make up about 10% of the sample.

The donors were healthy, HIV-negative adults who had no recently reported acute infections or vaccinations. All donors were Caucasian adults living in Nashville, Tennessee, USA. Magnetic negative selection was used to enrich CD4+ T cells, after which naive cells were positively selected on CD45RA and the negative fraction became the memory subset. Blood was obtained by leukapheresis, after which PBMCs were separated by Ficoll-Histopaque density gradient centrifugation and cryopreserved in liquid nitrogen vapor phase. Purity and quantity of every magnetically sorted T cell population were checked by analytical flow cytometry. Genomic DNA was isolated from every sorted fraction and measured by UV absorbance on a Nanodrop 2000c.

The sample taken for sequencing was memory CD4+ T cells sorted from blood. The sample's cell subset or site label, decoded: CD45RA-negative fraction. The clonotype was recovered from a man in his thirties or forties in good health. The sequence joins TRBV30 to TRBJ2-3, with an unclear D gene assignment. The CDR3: CAWGHTDTQYF. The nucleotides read TGTGCCTGGGGGCACACAGATACGCAGTATTTT.